The clone carrying this T cell receptor beta chain appeared a single time. Its specificity is not known. This sample was included in a study of cytomegalovirus exposure and HLA in healthy donors. Study results and caveats: A list of around 150 TCR beta chains associated with cytomegalovirus was given.

Only in-frame clones appear in the TCRdb table, and some are missing; sequencing was by immunoSEQ multiplex PCR. The sample contains more than 80,000 clones, approximately 96% of which appear only once. Trimming cost V 4 bases and J 11 bases, with 17 bases left between them. Germline V gives CDR1 LNHNV, CDR2 YYDKDF (reference sequence). The length of the CDR3 is 13 residues. What was sequenced was PBMCs. The genes are TRBV15 and TRBJ1-1, with D possibly TRBD1 on 6 matching bases. The sequence was obtained from a woman aged 18-30 years in good health and CMV-seronegative. CDR3 amino acids: CATSIWGGREAFF. Here the CDR3 DNA reads TGTGCCACCAGCATTTGGGGGGGGCGCGAGGCTTTCTTT.